These 18 T cell receptor beta chains were all obtained from the same sample, sequenced in a study of T-cell reconstitution after alpha-beta-depleted transplantation in children. Preparation of the TCRbeta library involved a method that used unique molecular identifiers. TCRdb passed the PCR reads through MiXCR, listing each CDR3 protein once. Among about a million distinct CDR3 sequences, 25% to 35% were seen once, and the ten largest hold roughly 28%. The input for sequencing was PBMCs, mostly from graft donor cells, taken 360 days after TCRalphabeta/CD19-depleted stem cell transplant. The receptors were sampled from a boy under two years old who had a stem cell transplant for SCID, so the T cells may come from the graft donor.

The chain carries TRBV5-8 and TRBJ2-5; 12 bases map to TRBD1. V lost 2 bases, J lost 9 bases, and 11 bases stayed unmatched. The CDR3 runs to 16 residues. The germline V gene encodes CDR1 SGHTS and CDR2 YDEGEE. The CDR3 DNA sequence: TGTGCCAGCAGCTTAGTCCCGGGACAGGGGGCTGGGGCCCAGTACTTC. Translation gives CASSLVPGQGAGAQYF.

This clonotype was seen more than once but under ten times. The gene calls are TRBV5-1 and TRBJ2-3; no clear D. Germline values: CDR1 SGHRS, CDR2 YFSETQ. The CDR3 totals 15 residues. Between the trimmed V and J ends, which lost 1 base and 1 base, there was a span of 10 bases. Here the CDR3 DNA reads TGCGCCAGCAGCTTGTGGGAAGGTGGCACAGATACGCAGTATTTT. Translated, it gives CASSLWEGGTDTQYF.

The gene calls are TRBV19 and TRBJ2-6; D may be TRBD2 (6 bases). Germline assignment: CDR1 LNHDA and CDR2 SQIVND (reference sequence). V was shortened by 3 bases and J by 1 base, with 16 bases between the two germline ends. The CDR3 is 18 residues long. CDR3 DNA: TGTGCCAGTAGTATTTCAGCGGGTGTTCCATCTGGGGCCAACGTCCTGACTTTC. Its translation is CASSISAGVPSGANVLTF.

The chain links TRBV5-1 to TRBJ2-3; possibly TRBD1 for D (5 bases). CDR1 is SGHRS and CDR2 is YFSETQ in the germline V gene. The CDR3 extends over 15 amino acids. Trimming cost V 0 bases and J 4 bases, with 12 bases left between them. For the CDR3, the DNA is TGCGCCAGCAGCTTGGAAGGGGCAGTCGCAGATACGCAGTATTTT. It encodes CASSLEGAVADTQYF.

V is TRBV12-3 or TRBV12-4 and J is TRBJ1-6; D ambiguous. The CDR3 length is 14 residues. V dropped 2 bases and J dropped 9 bases, with 11 bases sitting between them. The CDR3 DNA reads as TGTGCCAGCAGTTTAATGGGGTTGGCTTCACCCCTCCACTTT. As protein: CASSLMGLASPLHF.

This clonotype was picked up a small number of times. The rearrangement uses TRBV6-1 and TRBJ2-5; the D gene is possibly TRBD2 (7 bases). The length of the CDR3 is 15 residues. Per the germline V gene, CDR1 is MNHNS and CDR2 is SASEGT. The V gene lost 5 bases and the J gene lost 2 bases, with 15 bases spanning the gap. This CDR3 is CASSLLRGGQETQYF. The CDR3 DNA sequence: TGTGCCAGCAGTCTGTTAAGGGGGGGGCAAGAGACCCAGTACTTC.

This chain links TRBV15 with TRBJ1-5; TRBD1 matches at 7 bases. V shed 5 bases and J 2 bases; nucleotides not matched to a gene: 12. The germline V gene encodes CDR1 LNHNV and CDR2 YYDKDF (reference sequence). The CDR3 loop spans 17 amino acids. The chain's CDR3 is CATSSRPGQLGNQPQHF. The DNA for the CDR3 is TGTGCCACCAGCTCCCGCCCGGGACAGCTTGGCAATCAGCCCCAGCATTTT.

This rearrangement joins TRBV20-1 to TRBJ2-3, with 9 bases matching TRBD1. CDR1 and CDR2 from the germline V gene are DFQATT and SNEGSKA (reference sequence). The CDR3 length is 14 residues. After removal of 4 bases from V and 3 bases from J, the junction contained 5 bases not matched to a gene. CDR3 loop: CSAIPGQGTDTQYF. The CDR3 DNA follows: TGCAGTGCTATCCCAGGACAGGGGACAGATACGCAGTATTTT.

This clonotype was seen more than once but under ten times. V gene TRBV28 combines with J gene TRBJ2-7; the D is unclear. The germline V and J ends were trimmed by 5 bases and 5 bases, with 13 bases remaining between them. The V gene's germline CDR1 is MDHEN and CDR2 SYDVKM. This CDR3 region has 13 residues. CDR3 in amino acids: CASSPPPDDEQYF. CDR3 DNA: TGTGCCAGCAGTCCGCCCCCGGACGACGAGCAGTACTTC.

This chain joins TRBV20-1 and TRBJ2-3; 16 nucleotides agree with TRBD2. Germline V gives CDR1 DFQATT, CDR2 SNEGSKA (reference sequence). There are 17 residues in the CDR3. The CDR3 loop reads CCAEPGLAGGVQDTQYF. As DNA, the CDR3 is TGCTGCGCAGAACCGGGACTAGCGGGGGGGGTACAAGATACGCAGTATTTT.

CDR3 DNA: TGTGCCAGCAGTTTGCTACGACAGGTCAACAATGAGCAGTTCTTC. This translates into CASSLLRQVNNEQFF. The V gene is TRBV27, the J gene TRBJ2-1; maybe TRBD1 (6 bases). V gave up 3 bases and J gave up 5 bases, with 14 bases separating them. Germline-derived CDR1 and CDR2 are MNHEY and SMNVEV (reference sequence). This CDR3 has 15 amino acids.

The gene calls are TRBV15 and TRBJ1-1; 8 nucleotides line up with TRBD1. J lost 0 bases, V lost 5 bases, and 8 bases had no gene match. There are 16 residues in the CDR3. Germline CDR1 is LNHNV and CDR2 is YYDKDF (reference sequence). CDR3 amino acids: CATSPDRAYMNTEAFF. Here the CDR3 DNA reads TGTGCCACCAGCCCGGACAGGGCTTATATGAACACTGAAGCTTTCTTT. The full variable domain, its missing parts supplied by reference TRBV15 and TRBJ1-1, is DAMVIQNPRYQVTQFGKPVTLSCSQTLNHNVMYWYQQKSSQAPKLLFHYYDKDFNNEADTPDNFQSRRPNTSFCFLDIRSPGLGDTAMYLCATSPDRAYMNTEAFFGQGTRLTVV.

At least ten counts were recorded for this clonotype. The chain recombines TRBV15 with TRBJ2-3; no clear D gene. CDR3 length equals 16 residues. Looked up from germline, CDR1 is LNHNV and CDR2 is YYDKDF (reference sequence). V dropped 0 bases and J dropped 0 bases, with 10 bases sitting between them. The CDR3 nucleotides read TGTGCCACCAGCAGAGACGGCCTATCTAGCACAGATACGCAGTATTTT. It translates to CATSRDGLSSTDTQYF.

V usage is TRBV4-1 and J usage is TRBJ1-5, with a weak D call TRBD1 (5 bases). The V end was cut by 1 base, the J end by 2 bases, with 15 bases between. The CDR3 contains 17 residues. Looked up from germline, CDR1 is MGHRA and CDR2 is YSYEKL. The CDR3 DNA is TGCGCCAGCAGCCAAGTATGGGGCCAGATGGGCAATCAGCCCCAGCATTTT. Amino acid sequence: CASSQVWGQMGNQPQHF.

V usage is TRBV7-8 and J usage is TRBJ2-7; D unclear. From germline, CDR1 is SGHVS and CDR2 FQNEAQ. Between the trimmed V and J ends, which lost 4 bases and 10 bases, there was a span of 11 bases. This CDR3 is 11 amino acids long. The CDR3 nucleotides read TGTGCCAGCAGCTCGTCTGTGACTCAGTACTTC. Amino acid sequence: CASSSSVTQYF.

The chain joins TRBV4-3 to TRBJ2-2; TRBD1 is a possible D gene (5 bases). This CDR3 spans 16 amino acids. Deletions cut 4 bases from V and 1 base from J, with 13 bases between. Germline V gene data show CDR1 as LGHNA and CDR2 as YSLEER. CDR3 bases: TGCGCCAGCAGCCCCCTTGACCAGGGGAACACCGGGGAGCTGTTTTTT. It codes for CASSPLDQGNTGELFF.

In this sample, this clonotype turned up a few times. The chain is built from TRBV7-8 and TRBJ1-5, with D uncertain. Germline-derived CDR1 and CDR2 are SGHVS and FQNEAQ. The CDR3 is 14 residues long. V shed 6 bases and J shed 5 bases, with 14 bases lying between them. Here the CDR3 DNA reads TGTGCCAGCAGAGGTCCGTTCCTTTATCAGCCCCAGCATTTT. It encodes CASRGPFLYQPQHF.

This clonotype has just a few counts. V is TRBV12-3 or TRBV12-4 and J is TRBJ2-3; 8 positions match TRBD2. There are 15 residues in the CDR3. Trimming removed 1 base from V and 8 bases from J; junction bases left unmatched: 8. The CDR3 nucleotides are TGTGCCAGCAGTTTAGAGGCTAGCGGGCCGGGTACGCAGTATTTT. Its translation is CASSLEASGPGTQYF.